These 16 T cell receptor beta chains were all obtained from the same sample, sequenced in a study of blood T cell repertoires in COVID-19. Profiling relied on immunoSEQ multiplex PCR, and the TCRdb table lists in-frame clones only, not all of them. The repertoire holds fewer than 500,000 clones, with around 86% as singletons. Sequenced sample: peripheral blood. The receptors were sampled from a woman aged 30 to 39 with active or convalescent COVID-19.

V is TRBV18 and J is TRBJ2-1, with 9 nucleotides matching TRBD1. The CDR3 has 17 residues. Germline V gene data show CDR1 as KGHSH and CDR2 as LQKENI. Germline trimming cut 0 bases from V and 0 bases from J; bases unmatched to any gene: 3. CDR3 protein: CASSPPRTGVSYNEQFF. The CDR3 DNA reads TGTGCCAGCTCACCACCCAGGACAGGGGTCTCCTACAATGAGCAGTTCTTC.

The V gene is TRBV6-2 or TRBV6-3, the J gene TRBJ1-5, with 8 bases aligning to TRBD1. The CDR3 loop spans 18 amino acids. Germline CDR1 MNHEY, CDR2 SVGEGT. Germline trimming cut 5 bases from V and 2 bases from J; bases unmatched to any gene: 14. In DNA form, the CDR3 reads TGTGCCAGCAGTAAGGACAGGGCGCCCGAGTCCGGCAATCAGCCCCAGCATTTT. Translating it yields CASSKDRAPESGNQPQHF.

As DNA, the CDR3 is TGTGCCATCAGTACAGGGCTGAACACTGAAGCTTTCTTT. This translates into CAISTGLNTEAFF. The J gene is TRBJ1-1, the V gene TRBV10-3; a weak D match, TRBD1 (6 bases). V dropped 5 bases and J dropped 0 bases, with 7 bases sitting between them. From germline, CDR1 is ENHRY and CDR2 SYGVKD. There are 13 residues in the CDR3.

This clone showed up just once. The CDR3 loop is CASSSGTTSTDTQYF. In DNA form, the CDR3 reads TGCGCCAGCAGCTCCGGGACTACTAGCACAGATACGCAGTATTTT. V is TRBV5-1 and J is TRBJ2-3; 7 bases are shared with TRBD2. The length of the CDR3 is 15 residues. Per the germline V gene, CDR1 is SGHRS and CDR2 is YFSETQ. Trimming took 3 bases from V and 0 from J; bases not matched to a gene: 4.

The V and J genes are TRBV25-1 and TRBJ1-2; tentatively, D is TRBD1 (5 bases). The V and J ends lost 3 bases and 6 bases respectively, with 14 bases between them. Germline-derived CDR1 and CDR2 are MGHDK and SYGVNS. CDR3 length: 14 residues. CDR3 sequence: CASSDPQGPNGYTF. CDR3 in DNA: TGTGCCAGCAGTGACCCCCAGGGCCCCAATGGCTACACCTTC.

This clone appeared a single time. A much larger clone differs by one base, so this may be a read error. The CDR3 DNA sequence: TGTGCCAGCTCACCACAGGGGCTGAACACTGAAGCTTTCTTT. Translated, it gives CASSPQGLNTEAFF. The chain carries TRBV18 and TRBJ1-1; D might be TRBD1 (5 bases). Germline CDR1 reads KGHSH; CDR2 reads LQKENI. The CDR3 length is 14 residues. V was trimmed by 1 base and J by 0 bases, leaving 6 bases between them.

This clone occurred a few times. V usage is TRBV2 and J usage is TRBJ1-3; TRBD1 is a possible D gene (5 bases). Looked up from germline, CDR1 is SNHLY and CDR2 is FYNNEI. Trimming took 4 bases from V and 2 from J, leaving 12 bases between them. This CDR3 region has 15 residues. The DNA of the CDR3 is TGTGCCAGCAGTGGGGCAGGGCTGGCTGGAAACACCATATATTTT. It specifies CASSGAGLAGNTIYF.

The chain has TRBV6-5 and TRBJ2-1; D is unresolved. Trimming left V 6 bases short and J 0 bases short, with 6 bases between. CDR1 and CDR2 from the germline V gene are MNHEY and SVGAGI. The CDR3 is 13 residues long. CDR3 protein: CASSRSSYNEQFF. In DNA form, the CDR3 reads TGTGCCAGCAGCCGGAGCTCCTACAATGAGCAGTTCTTC.

CDR3 nucleotide sequence: TGTGCCAGCAGCCAAGGGATTAGCGGGAGAGGCGAGCAGTACTTC. Amino acid sequence: CASSQGISGRGEQYF. This chain uses TRBV3-1 (or the pseudogene TRBV3-2) with TRBJ2-7; TRBD2 matches at 9 bases. J lost 6 bases, V lost 1 base, and 7 bases had no gene match. The CDR3 is 15 residues long. Germline V gene data show CDR1 as LGHDT and CDR2 as YNNKEL (reference sequence).

This sequence joins TRBV20-1 and TRBJ1-2, with 8 bases fitting TRBD1. The CDR3 is 11 residues long. V shed 5 bases, J shed 7 bases, and the junction held 3 bases outside the gene matches. The germline CDR1 and CDR2 sequences are DFQATT and SNEGSKA (reference sequence). Here the CDR3 reads CSADRGSGYTF. The CDR3 region has the DNA TGCAGTGCTGACAGGGGCTCTGGCTACACCTTC.

V gene TRBV3-1 (or the pseudogene TRBV3-2) combines with J gene TRBJ1-2, with D uncertain. From germline, CDR1 is LGHDT and CDR2 YNNKEL (reference sequence). V gave up 4 bases and J gave up 6 bases, with 18 bases separating them. The CDR3 consists of 15 residues. This CDR3 is CASSPTENESDGYTF. Here the CDR3 DNA reads TGTGCCAGCAGCCCCACGGAGAACGAATCTGATGGCTACACCTTC.

This sequence joins TRBV5-1 and TRBJ2-7, with unresolved D. Trimming took off 0 bases at V and 2 bases at J, with 6 bases between the two ends. In germline, CDR1 is SGHRS, CDR2 YFSETQ. The CDR3 loop spans 13 amino acids. The CDR3 spells CASSLEFTYEQYF. The CDR3 bases are TGCGCCAGCAGCTTGGAATTCACCTACGAGCAGTACTTC. Using reference TRBV5-1 and TRBJ2-7 for the parts outside the CDR3, the full variable domain is KAGVTQTPRYLIKTRGQQVTLSCSPISGHRSVSWYQQTPGQGLQFLFEYFSETQRNKGNFPGRFSGRQFSNSRSEMNVSTLELGDSALYLCASSLEFTYEQYFGPGTRLTVT.

The chain uses TRBV13 and TRBJ2-5; 16 bases line up with TRBD2. The ends lost 5 bases at V and 5 bases at J; junction bases unmatched: 11. Germline V gives CDR1 PRHDT, CDR2 FYEKMQ (reference sequence). The CDR3 is 18 residues long. The CDR3, as DNA: TGTGCCAGCAGCCCTATCGGGACTAGCGGGAGGGTGTTTGAGACCCAGTACTTC. Translating gives CASSPIGTSGRVFETQYF.

The sample holds a few counts of this clone. The chain carries TRBV5-6 and TRBJ1-4; 9 bases align to TRBD1. V was clipped by 3 bases and J by 10 bases; unmatched bases: 7. This CDR3 has 14 residues. CDR1 and CDR2 (germline): SGHDT, YYEEEE. The CDR3 DNA reads as TGTGCCAGCAGCTCGGGGGACAGGGTTGGAAAACTGTTTTTT. Translated: CASSSGDRVGKLFF.

Here the CDR3 reads CASDMAGTGEQFF. The CDR3 DNA reads TGTGCCAGCGACATGGCGGGAACCGGGGAGCAGTTCTTC. The gene calls are TRBV14 and TRBJ2-1, with D possibly matching TRBD2 (6 bases). The V gene's germline CDR1 is SGHDN and CDR2 FVKESK. With 8 bases removed from V and 10 bases from J, the gap between germline ends came to 18 bases. CDR3 length: 13 amino acids.

A remark on this clone: The sample has other DNA sequences that encode this CDR3 too. CDR3 loop: CASSFPGEETQYF. CDR3 DNA sequence: TGTGCCAGCAGTTTTCCAGGGGAAGAGACCCAGTACTTC. The J gene is TRBJ2-5, the V gene TRBV12-3 or TRBV12-4; tentative D call: TRBD1 (6 bases). The CDR3 loop spans 13 amino acids. The ends were cut back, 3 bases at V and 3 bases at J, with 8 bases in the middle.